The clone carrying this TCR beta chain was counted at least ten times. V shed 2 bases and J 2 bases; nucleotides not matched to a gene: 3. The CDR3 has 15 amino acids. Amplified TCR beta CDR3 regions derived from RNA transcripts. First-round RT-PCR with HTBI primers amplified the TCR CDR3 region. TCRdb called the multiplex PCR reads again in MiXCR, with one record for every CDR3 protein. The profile shows around 420,000 distinct CDR3 sequences, around a sixth of them singletons. The data stem from a study of T cells in Graves' hyperthyroidism and ophthalmopathy. The genes are TRBV12-3 or TRBV12-4 and TRBJ2-1, with TRBD2 matching 7 bases. The sequenced material came from blood. The TCR sequence derives from a woman aged 18 to 35 with Graves' hyperthyroidism. In nucleotides, the CDR3 is TGTGCCAGCAGTTTAAGGGGAGGGACCTACAATGAGCAGTTCTTC. It codes for CASSLRGGTYNEQFF.